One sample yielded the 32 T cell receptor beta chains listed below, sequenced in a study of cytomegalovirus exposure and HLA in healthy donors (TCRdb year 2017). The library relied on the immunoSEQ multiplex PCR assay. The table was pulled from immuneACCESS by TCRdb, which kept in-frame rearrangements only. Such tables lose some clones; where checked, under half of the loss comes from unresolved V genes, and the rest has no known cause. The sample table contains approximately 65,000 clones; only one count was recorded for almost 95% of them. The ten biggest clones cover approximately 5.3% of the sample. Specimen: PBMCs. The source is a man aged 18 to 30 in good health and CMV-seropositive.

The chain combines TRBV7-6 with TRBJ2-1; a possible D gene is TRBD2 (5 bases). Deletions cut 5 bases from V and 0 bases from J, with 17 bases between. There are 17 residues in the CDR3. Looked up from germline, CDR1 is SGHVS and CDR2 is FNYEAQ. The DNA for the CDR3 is TGTGCCAGCAGCCCAACCTATGAGGGAAGCTCCTACAATGAGCAGTTCTTC. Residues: CASSPTYEGSSYNEQFF.

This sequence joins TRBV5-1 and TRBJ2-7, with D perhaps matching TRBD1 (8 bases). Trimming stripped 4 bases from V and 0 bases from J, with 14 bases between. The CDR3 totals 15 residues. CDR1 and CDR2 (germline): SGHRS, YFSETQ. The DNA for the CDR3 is TGCGCCAGCAGCGGGGGGGACAGGATCTCCTACGAGCAGTACTTC. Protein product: CASSGGDRISYEQYF.

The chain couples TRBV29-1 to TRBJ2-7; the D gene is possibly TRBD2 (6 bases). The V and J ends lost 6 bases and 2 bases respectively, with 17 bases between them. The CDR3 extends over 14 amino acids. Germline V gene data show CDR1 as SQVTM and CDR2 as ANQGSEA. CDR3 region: CSVDSGRTTYEQYF. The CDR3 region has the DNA TGCAGCGTAGACAGCGGGCGCACTACCTACGAGCAGTACTTC.

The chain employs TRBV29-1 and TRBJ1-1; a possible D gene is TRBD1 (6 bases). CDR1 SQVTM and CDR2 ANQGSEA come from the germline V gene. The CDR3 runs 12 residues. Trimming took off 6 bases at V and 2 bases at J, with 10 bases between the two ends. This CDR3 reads CSVTGYNTEAFF. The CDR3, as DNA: TGCAGCGTAACAGGGTACAACACTGAAGCTTTCTTT.

CDR3 in DNA: TGTGCCAGCAGTTCGAACTCCCGACAGGGGGGCAATCAGCCCCAGCATTTT. As protein: CASSSNSRQGGNQPQHF. The chain recombines TRBV27 with TRBJ1-5; 9 nucleotides align to TRBD1. V was pared by 4 bases and J by 2 bases, with 9 bases of the junction left unmatched. The CDR3 runs to 17 residues. The germline CDR1 and CDR2 sequences are MNHEY and SMNVEV (reference sequence).

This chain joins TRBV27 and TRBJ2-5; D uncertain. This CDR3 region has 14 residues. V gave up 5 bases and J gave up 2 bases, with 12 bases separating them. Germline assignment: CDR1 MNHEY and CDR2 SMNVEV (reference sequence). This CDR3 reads CASSPLTSQETQYF. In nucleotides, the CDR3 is TGTGCCAGCAGTCCGCTGACATCGCAAGAGACCCAGTACTTC.

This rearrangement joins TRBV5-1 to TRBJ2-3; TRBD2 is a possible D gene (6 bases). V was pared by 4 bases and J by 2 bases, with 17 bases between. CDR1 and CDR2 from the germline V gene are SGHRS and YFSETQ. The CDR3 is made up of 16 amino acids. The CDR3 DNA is TGCGCCAGCAGCGCTGGGACTGAAATATTCACAGATACGCAGTATTTT. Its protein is CASSAGTEIFTDTQYF.

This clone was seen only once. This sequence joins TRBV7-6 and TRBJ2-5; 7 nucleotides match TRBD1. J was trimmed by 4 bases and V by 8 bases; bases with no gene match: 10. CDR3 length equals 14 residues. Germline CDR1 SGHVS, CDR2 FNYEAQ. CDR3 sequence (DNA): TGTGCCAGCGGACCCGGGACAGACCGAGAGACCCAGTACTTC. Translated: CASGPGTDRETQYF.

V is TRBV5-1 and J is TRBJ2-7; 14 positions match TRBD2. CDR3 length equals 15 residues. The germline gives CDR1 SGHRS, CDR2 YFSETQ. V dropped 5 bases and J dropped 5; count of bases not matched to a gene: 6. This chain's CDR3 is CASRYGTSGSDEQYF. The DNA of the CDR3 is TGCGCCAGCAGATATGGGACTAGCGGGAGTGACGAGCAGTACTTC.

Here the CDR3 DNA reads TGTGCCAGCAGGGGACTAGCGGGAGTGGGTGAGCAGTTCTTC. It yields the protein CASRGLAGVGEQFF. The J gene is TRBJ2-1, the V gene TRBV21-1; the DNA was not compared with TRBD2, the D call given in the table. TRBV21-1 is a listed pseudogene. This CDR3 spans 14 amino acids.

This chain's CDR3 is CAWTGGVTVNTGELFF. CDR3 sequence (DNA): TGTGCCTGGACGGGAGGGGTGACAGTGAACACCGGGGAGCTGTTTTTT. The rearrangement uses TRBV30 and TRBJ2-2; 8 bases align to TRBD2. Germline V lookup: CDR1 GTSNPN, CDR2 SVGIG (reference sequence). This CDR3 is 16 amino acids long. The V segment lost 4 bases and the J segment 1 base; nucleotides outside the gene matches: 8. The full variable domain, its missing parts supplied by reference TRBV30 and TRBJ2-2, is SQTIHQWPATLVQPVGSPLSLECTVEGTSNPNLYWYRQAAGRGLQLLFYSVGIGQISSEVPQNLSASRPQDRQFILSSKKLLLSDSGFYLCAWTGGVTVNTGELFFGEGSRLTVL.

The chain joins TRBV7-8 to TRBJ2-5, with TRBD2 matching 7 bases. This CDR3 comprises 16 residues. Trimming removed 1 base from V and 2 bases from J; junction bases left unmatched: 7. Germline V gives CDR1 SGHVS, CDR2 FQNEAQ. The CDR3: CASSLVAGALQETQYF. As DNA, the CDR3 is TGTGCCAGCAGCTTAGTGGCGGGAGCCCTTCAAGAGACCCAGTACTTC. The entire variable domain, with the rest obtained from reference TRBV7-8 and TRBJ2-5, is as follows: GAGVSQSPRYKVAKRGQDVALRCDPISGHVSLFWYQQALGQGPEFLTYFQNEAQLDKSGLPSDRFFAERPEGSVSTLKIQRTQQEDSAVYLCASSLVAGALQETQYFGPGTRLLVL.

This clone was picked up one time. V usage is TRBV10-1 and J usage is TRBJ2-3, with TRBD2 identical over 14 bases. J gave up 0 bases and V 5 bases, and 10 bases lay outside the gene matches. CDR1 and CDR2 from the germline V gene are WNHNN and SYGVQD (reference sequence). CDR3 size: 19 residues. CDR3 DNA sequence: TGCGCCAGCAGTTCCGGGACTAGCGGGAGCCGCCCTAGCACAGATACGCAGTATTTT. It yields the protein CASSSGTSGSRPSTDTQYF.

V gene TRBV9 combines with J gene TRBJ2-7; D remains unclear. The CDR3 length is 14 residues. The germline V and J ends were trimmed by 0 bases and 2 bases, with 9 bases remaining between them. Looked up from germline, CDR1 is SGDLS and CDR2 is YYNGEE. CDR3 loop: CASSVDVYAYEQYF. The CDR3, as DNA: TGTGCCAGCAGCGTAGATGTCTACGCCTACGAGCAGTACTTC.

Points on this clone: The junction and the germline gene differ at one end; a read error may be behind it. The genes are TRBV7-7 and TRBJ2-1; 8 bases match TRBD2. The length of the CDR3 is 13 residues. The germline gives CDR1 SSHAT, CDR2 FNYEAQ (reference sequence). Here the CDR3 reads CASSPGTRNEQFF. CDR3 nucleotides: TGTGCTAGCAGCCCCGGGACTAGGAATGAGCAGTTCTTC.

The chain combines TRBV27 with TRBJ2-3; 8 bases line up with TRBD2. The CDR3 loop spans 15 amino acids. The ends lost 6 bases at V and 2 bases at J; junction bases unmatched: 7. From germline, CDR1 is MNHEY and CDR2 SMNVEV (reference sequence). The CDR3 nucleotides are TGTGCCAGCAGCCTTACTAGCGGTTACACAGATACGCAGTATTTT. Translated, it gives CASSLTSGYTDTQYF.

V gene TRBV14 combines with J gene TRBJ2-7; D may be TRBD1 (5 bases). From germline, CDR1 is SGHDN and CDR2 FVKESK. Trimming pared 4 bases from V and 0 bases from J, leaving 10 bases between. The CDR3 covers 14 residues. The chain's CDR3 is CASSPGHNSYEQYF. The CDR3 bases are TGTGCCAGCAGCCCCGGACATAACTCCTACGAGCAGTACTTC.

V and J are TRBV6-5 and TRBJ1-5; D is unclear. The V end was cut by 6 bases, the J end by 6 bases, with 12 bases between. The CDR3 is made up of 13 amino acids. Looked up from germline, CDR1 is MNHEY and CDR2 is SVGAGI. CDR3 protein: CASSETMAQPQHF. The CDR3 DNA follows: TGTGCCAGCAGCGAGACAATGGCTCAGCCCCAGCATTTT.

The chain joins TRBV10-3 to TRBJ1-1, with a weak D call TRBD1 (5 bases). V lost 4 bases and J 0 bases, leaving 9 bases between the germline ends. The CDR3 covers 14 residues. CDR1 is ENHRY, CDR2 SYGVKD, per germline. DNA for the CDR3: TGTGCCATCAGTGTGGGGCCACTGAACACTGAAGCTTTCTTT. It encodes CAISVGPLNTEAFF.

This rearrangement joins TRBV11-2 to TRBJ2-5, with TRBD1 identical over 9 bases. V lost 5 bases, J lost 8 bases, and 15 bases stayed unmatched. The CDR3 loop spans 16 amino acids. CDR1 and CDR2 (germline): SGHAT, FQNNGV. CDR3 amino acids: CASSPGTGTTVGTQYF. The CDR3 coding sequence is TGTGCCAGCAGCCCAGGGACAGGGACGACCGTAGGAACCCAGTACTTC.

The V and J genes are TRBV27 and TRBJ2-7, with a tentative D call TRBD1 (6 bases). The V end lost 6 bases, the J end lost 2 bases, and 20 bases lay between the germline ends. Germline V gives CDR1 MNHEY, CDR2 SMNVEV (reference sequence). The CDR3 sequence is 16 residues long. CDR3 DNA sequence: TGTGCCAGCAGGCCGACGGGTCTAGAGGGGGCCTACGAGCAGTACTTC. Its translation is CASRPTGLEGAYEQYF.

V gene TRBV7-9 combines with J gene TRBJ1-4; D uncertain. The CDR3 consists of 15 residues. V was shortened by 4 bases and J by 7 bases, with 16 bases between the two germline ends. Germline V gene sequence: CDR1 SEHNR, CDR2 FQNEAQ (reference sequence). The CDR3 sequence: CASSYPQALGEKLFF. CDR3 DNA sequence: TGTGCCAGCAGCTACCCCCAGGCGCTTGGTGAAAAACTGTTTTTT.

The CDR3 sequence: CASSLLQDNTGELFF. The CDR3, as DNA: TGCGCCAGCAGCCTACTACAGGACAACACCGGGGAGCTGTTTTTT. This sequence joins TRBV5-1 and TRBJ2-2, with a possible D match to TRBD1 (5 bases). The V and J ends lost 4 bases and 2 bases respectively, with 12 bases between them. The CDR3 runs to 15 residues. Looked up from germline, CDR1 is SGHRS and CDR2 is YFSETQ.

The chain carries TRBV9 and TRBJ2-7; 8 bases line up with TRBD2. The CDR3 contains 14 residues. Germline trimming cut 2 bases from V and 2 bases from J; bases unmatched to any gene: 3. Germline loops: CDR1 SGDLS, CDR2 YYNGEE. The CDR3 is CASSVSGTAYEQYF. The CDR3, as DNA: TGTGCCAGCAGCGTTAGCGGGACTGCCTACGAGCAGTACTTC.

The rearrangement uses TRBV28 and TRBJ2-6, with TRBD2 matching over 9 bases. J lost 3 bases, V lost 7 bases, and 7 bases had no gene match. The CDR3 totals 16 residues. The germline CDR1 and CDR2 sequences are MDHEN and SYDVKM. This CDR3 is CASIAGGHSGANVLTF. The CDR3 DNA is TGTGCCAGCATCGCGGGAGGGCACAGTGGGGCCAACGTCCTGACTTTC.

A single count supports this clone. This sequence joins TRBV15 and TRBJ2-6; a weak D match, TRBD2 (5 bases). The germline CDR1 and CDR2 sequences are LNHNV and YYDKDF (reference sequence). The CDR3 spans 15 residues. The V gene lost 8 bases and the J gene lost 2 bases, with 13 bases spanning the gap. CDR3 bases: TGTGCCACCTCTGTTGAGGGCACTGGGGCCAACGTCCTGACTTTC. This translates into CATSVEGTGANVLTF.

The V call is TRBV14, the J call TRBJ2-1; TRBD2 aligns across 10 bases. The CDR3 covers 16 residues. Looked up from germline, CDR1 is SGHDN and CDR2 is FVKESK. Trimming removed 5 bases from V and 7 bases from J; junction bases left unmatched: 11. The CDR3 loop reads CASSDERASGSNEQFF. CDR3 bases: TGTGCCAGCAGCGACGAGAGGGCTAGCGGGAGTAATGAGCAGTTCTTC.

CDR3: CASSVSASGTGQADTQYF. As DNA, the CDR3 is TGTGCCAGCAGTGTCTCGGCTAGCGGCACAGGTCAGGCAGATACGCAGTATTTT. This chain connects TRBV25-1 to TRBJ2-3, with 7 positions matching TRBD2. Per germline, CDR1 MGHDK and CDR2 SYGVNS. This CDR3 is 18 amino acids long. The trim removed 4 bases at V and 4 bases at J, leaving 17 bases unmatched.

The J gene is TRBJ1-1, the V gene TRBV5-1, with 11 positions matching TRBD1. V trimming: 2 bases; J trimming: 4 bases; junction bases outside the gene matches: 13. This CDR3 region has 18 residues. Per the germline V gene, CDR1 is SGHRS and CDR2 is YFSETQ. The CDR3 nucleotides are TGCGCCAGCAGCTTTCTCTCCTTCGGACAGGGGGCGTCCACTGAAGCTTTCTTT. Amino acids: CASSFLSFGQGASTEAFF.

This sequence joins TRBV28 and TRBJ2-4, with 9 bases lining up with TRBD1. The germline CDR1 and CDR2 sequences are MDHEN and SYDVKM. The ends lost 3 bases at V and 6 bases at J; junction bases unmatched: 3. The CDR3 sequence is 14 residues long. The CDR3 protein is CASSFRQGGNIQYF. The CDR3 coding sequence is TGTGCCAGCAGTTTTAGACAGGGGGGAAACATTCAGTACTTC.

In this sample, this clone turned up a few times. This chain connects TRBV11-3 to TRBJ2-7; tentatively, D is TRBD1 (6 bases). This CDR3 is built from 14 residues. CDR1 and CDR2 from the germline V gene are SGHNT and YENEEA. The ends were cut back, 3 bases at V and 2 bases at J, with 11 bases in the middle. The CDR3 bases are TGTGCCAGCAGCTTGGGGACACCCCCCTACGAGCAGTACTTC. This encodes CASSLGTPPYEQYF.

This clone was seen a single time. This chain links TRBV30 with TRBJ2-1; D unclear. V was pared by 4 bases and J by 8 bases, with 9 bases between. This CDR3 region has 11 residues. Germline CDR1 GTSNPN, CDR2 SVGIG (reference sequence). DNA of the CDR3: TGTGCCTGGAAGAGCTCCGATGAGCAGTTCTTC. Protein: CAWKSSDEQFF.